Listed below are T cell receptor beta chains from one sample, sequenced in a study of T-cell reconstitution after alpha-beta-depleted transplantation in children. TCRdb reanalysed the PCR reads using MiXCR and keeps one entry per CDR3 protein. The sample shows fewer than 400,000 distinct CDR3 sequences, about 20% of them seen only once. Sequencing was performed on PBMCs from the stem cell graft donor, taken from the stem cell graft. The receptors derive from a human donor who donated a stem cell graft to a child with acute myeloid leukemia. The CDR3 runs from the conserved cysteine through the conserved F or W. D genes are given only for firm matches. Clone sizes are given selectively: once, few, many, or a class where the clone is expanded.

CDR3: CSVGLAGAVEQFF
DNA: TGCAGCGTTGGGCTAGCGGGAGCTGTTGAGCAGTTCTTC
size: NA
V: TRBV29-1
D: TRBD2
J: TRBJ2-1

CDR3: CAETGGSYEQYF
DNA: TGTGCCGAGACAGGGGGTTCCTACGAGCAGTACTTC
size: many
V: TRBV6-5
D: TRBD1
J: TRBJ2-7

CDR3: CASLGDREYGYTF
DNA: TGTGCCAGCCTAGGGGACAGGGAATATGGCTACACCTTC
size: few
V: TRBV12-3/TRBV12-4
D: TRBD1
J: TRBJ1-2

CDR3: CASSLGDRVFYEQYF
DNA: TGTGCCAGCAGTTTAGGGGACAGGGTGTTTTACGAGCAGTACTTC
size: many
V: TRBV12-3/TRBV12-4
D: TRBD1
J: TRBJ2-7

CDR3: CASSQEGGGASSYEQYF
DNA: TGTGCCAGCAGCCAAGAGGGCGGCGGGGCCAGCTCCTACGAGCAGTACTTC
size: NA
V: TRBV4-2
D: NA
J: TRBJ2-7

CDR3: CSVAGQPNQPQHF
DNA: TGCAGCGTTGCGGGACAGCCCAATCAGCCCCAGCATTTT
size: few
V: TRBV29-1
D: TRBD1
J: TRBJ1-5

CDR3: CASSTNRESNYGYTF
DNA: TGTGCCAGCAGCACCAACAGGGAGTCTAACTATGGCTACACCTTC
size: NA
V: TRBV9
D: NA
J: TRBJ1-2

CDR3: CASGVAINEQFF
DNA: TGTGCCAGCGGAGTAGCGATCAATGAGCAGTTCTTC
size: few
V: TRBV27
D: NA
J: TRBJ2-1

CDR3: CASSLDLQRTFYGYTF
DNA: TGTGCCAGCAGCTTGGATCTACAGAGAACATTCTATGGCTACACCTTC
size: few
V: TRBV5-6
D: NA
J: TRBJ1-2

CDR3: CSVEDPAKHRKLFF
DNA: TGCAGCGTTGAAGATCCAGCGAAACACAGAAAACTGTTTTTT
size: many
V: TRBV29-1
D: NA
J: TRBJ1-4

CDR3: CASSLVRDTEAFF
DNA: TGTGCCAGCAGTTTAGTAAGGGACACTGAAGCTTTCTTT
size: NA
V: TRBV12-3/TRBV12-4
D: NA
J: TRBJ1-1

CDR3: CSVVGAGGFVPEAFF
DNA: TGCAGCGTTGTGGGGGCCGGAGGGTTCGTCCCTGAAGCTTTCTTT
size: few
V: TRBV29-1
D: NA
J: TRBJ1-1

CDR3: CASSEYDPGDEQFF
DNA: TGTGCCAGCAGTGAATATGATCCGGGGGATGAGCAGTTCTTC
size: many
V: TRBV25-1
D: NA
J: TRBJ2-1

CDR3: CASSLRQGKDTEAFF
DNA: TGCGCCAGCAGCTTGAGACAGGGTAAGGACACTGAAGCTTTCTTT
size: NA
V: TRBV5-1
D: TRBD1
J: TRBJ1-1

CDR3: CSASDIRGRGNEQFF
DNA: TGCAGTGCTAGCGATATCAGGGGGCGCGGGAATGAGCAGTTCTTC
size: many
V: TRBV20-1
D: TRBD1
J: TRBJ2-1

CDR3: CASSQDHTSGMQFF
DNA: TGTGCCAGCAGCCAAGATCATACTAGCGGGATGCAGTTCTTC
size: NA
V: TRBV3-1
D: TRBD2
J: TRBJ2-1

CDR3: CSATGTGVNQPQHF
DNA: TGCAGTGCAACCGGGACAGGGGTGAATCAGCCCCAGCATTTT
size: NA
V: TRBV20-1
D: TRBD1
J: TRBJ1-5

CDR3: CASSSGGWGSGETQYF
DNA: TGTGCCAGCAGTTCGGGGGGGTGGGGGTCCGGAGAGACCCAGTACTTC
size: NA
V: TRBV28
D: TRBD2
J: TRBJ2-5

CDR3: CAIDMGGEQFF
DNA: TGTGCCATAGATATGGGGGGTGAGCAGTTCTTC
size: few
V: TRBV10-3
D: NA
J: TRBJ2-1

CDR3: CASSGRGPDEQYF
DNA: TGTGCCAGCAGTGGGAGGGGGCCAGACGAGCAGTACTTC
size: few
V: TRBV6-1
D: NA
J: TRBJ2-7

CDR3: CASTFAGSPYNEQFF
DNA: TGTGCCAGCACCTTCGCAGGCAGCCCCTACAATGAGCAGTTCTTC
size: once
V: TRBV9
D: NA
J: TRBJ2-1

CDR3: CSARVEVASGRGTQYF
DNA: TGCAGTGCTAGAGTTGAGGTGGCTAGCGGGAGAGGGACCCAGTACTTC
size: few
V: TRBV20-1
D: TRBD2
J: TRBJ2-5

CDR3: CATRESGKAYNEQFF
DNA: TGTGCCACACGGGAGAGTGGGAAGGCCTACAATGAGCAGTTCTTC
size: many
V: TRBV10-3
D: NA
J: TRBJ2-1

CDR3: CSGALTPGSADTQYF
DNA: TGCAGCGGGGCTCTGACGCCGGGGTCCGCAGATACGCAGTATTTT
size: many
V: TRBV29-1
D: NA
J: TRBJ2-3

CDR3: CASSHTTGQGAGTQYF
DNA: TGTGCCAGCAGCCACACCACAGGGCAGGGGGCCGGGACCCAGTACTTC
size: few
V: TRBV12-3/TRBV12-4
D: TRBD1
J: TRBJ2-5

CDR3: CASSSSADRGDTGELFF
DNA: TGTGCCAGCAGTTCTAGCGCGGACAGGGGGGATACCGGGGAGCTGTTTTTT
size: NA
V: TRBV12-3/TRBV12-4
D: TRBD1
J: TRBJ2-2

CDR3: CASSLEVSSLQYF
DNA: TGCGCCAGCAGCTTGGAGGTCAGCTCCTTGCAGTACTTC
size: NA
V: TRBV5-1
D: NA
J: TRBJ2-7

CDR3: CASSLAGLSDTQYF
DNA: TGCGCCAGCAGCTTGGCGGGACTCTCAGATACGCAGTATTTT
size: NA
V: TRBV5-1
D: NA
J: TRBJ2-3

CDR3: CASSPLAGNEYEQFF
DNA: TGTGCCAGCAGCCCCCTAGCGGGAAATGAATATGAGCAGTTCTTC
size: few
V: TRBV7-3
D: TRBD2
J: TRBJ2-1

CDR3: CASSLQLNYGYTF
DNA: TGCGCCAGCAGCTTACAGCTTAACTATGGCTACACCTTC
size: NA
V: TRBV5-1
D: NA
J: TRBJ1-2

CDR3: CSVGSDGIQYF
DNA: TGCAGCGTTGGGTCAGACGGCATTCAGTACTTC
size: many
V: TRBV29-1
D: NA
J: TRBJ2-4

CDR3: CASSLQENQPQHF
DNA: TGTGCCAGCAGTTTACAGGAGAATCAGCCCCAGCATTTT
size: many
V: TRBV12-3/TRBV12-4
D: NA
J: TRBJ1-5

CDR3: CASSRQATEAFF
DNA: TGTGCCAGCAGTAGACAGGCTACTGAAGCTTTCTTT
size: few
V: TRBV12-3/TRBV12-4
D: NA
J: TRBJ1-1

CDR3: CASSRDRGGSYEQYF
DNA: TGTGCCAGCAGTCGGGACAGGGGGGGATCCTACGAGCAGTACTTC
size: NA
V: TRBV28
D: TRBD1
J: TRBJ2-7

CDR3: CASSQVGQNTGELFF
DNA: TGTGCCAGCAGCCAGGTTGGACAGAACACCGGGGAGCTGTTTTTT
size: NA
V: TRBV4-2
D: NA
J: TRBJ2-2

CDR3: CASTFLAYSGEQYF
DNA: TGTGCCAGCACTTTCCTGGCCTATTCAGGGGAGCAGTACTTC
size: NA
V: TRBV6-2/TRBV6-3
D: NA
J: TRBJ2-7

CDR3: CASQTAGGSYNEQFF
DNA: TGTGCCAGCCAGACCGCGGGAGGGTCCTACAATGAGCAGTTCTTC
size: NA
V: TRBV2
D: TRBD2
J: TRBJ2-1

CDR3: CSVSGQGAYEQYF
DNA: TGCAGCGTTTCCGGCCAGGGAGCCTACGAGCAGTACTTC
size: NA
V: TRBV29-1
D: NA
J: TRBJ2-7